Listed here are 8 T cell receptor beta chains from one sample, sequenced in a study of blood T cell repertoires in COVID-19. Using immunoSEQ multiplex PCR, the repertoire was profiled, and TCRdb retains in-frame clones only, with some absent. The sample carries 11,000 to 15,000 clones, 81% recorded once. Sequencing input: peripheral blood. Receptor source: a human donor in a cohort sampled during active COVID-19.

V usage is TRBV7-3 and J usage is TRBJ1-1; 8 positions match TRBD1. V dropped 6 bases and J dropped 4; count of bases not matched to a gene: 7. Looked up from germline, CDR1 is SGHTA and CDR2 is FQGTGA. CDR3 length: 14 amino acids. CDR3 nucleotide sequence: TGTGCCAGCAGTTCTCAGGGGGCAGGCACTGAAGCTTTCTTT. It specifies CASSSQGAGTEAFF.

The genes are TRBV28 and TRBJ2-7; 9 nucleotides agree with TRBD1. V dropped 3 bases and J dropped 4; count of bases not matched to a gene: 4. Per germline, CDR1 MDHEN and CDR2 SYDVKM. The CDR3 has 14 amino acids. CDR3 DNA: TGTGCCAGCAGTTTTCCGGGACAGGGTTACGAGCAGTACTTC. Protein sequence: CASSFPGQGYEQYF.

The chain couples TRBV3-1 (or the pseudogene TRBV3-2) to TRBJ1-4; D may be TRBD1 (5 bases). Trimming pared 1 base from V and 8 bases from J, leaving 11 bases between. This CDR3 is built from 14 residues. The germline V gene encodes CDR1 LGHDT and CDR2 YNNKEL (reference sequence). The CDR3 is CASSQGRGREKLFF. CDR3 nucleotide sequence: TGTGCCAGCAGCCAAGGAAGGGGAAGGGAAAAACTGTTTTTT.

The gene calls are TRBV27 and TRBJ2-2; 8 nucleotides match TRBD1. The CDR3 runs to 17 residues. From germline, CDR1 is MNHEY and CDR2 SMNVEV (reference sequence). Trimming removed 5 bases from V and 1 base from J; junction bases left unmatched: 9. CDR3 in amino acids: CASSLLRGRRNTGELFF. Written as DNA, the CDR3 is TGTGCCAGCAGTCTCCTCAGGGGGCGCAGGAACACCGGGGAGCTGTTTTTT.

The chain uses TRBV28 and TRBJ2-7, with a tentative D call TRBD2 (5 bases). The CDR3 covers 15 residues. V lost 1 base and J 3 bases, leaving 13 bases between the germline ends. Germline assignment: CDR1 MDHEN and CDR2 SYDVKM. As DNA, the CDR3 is TGTGCCAGCAGTTTATATAGGTTCGGGGTCTACGAGCAGTACTTC. It is translated as CASSLYRFGVYEQYF.

The rearrangement joins TRBV5-6 to TRBJ2-4; D gene uncertain. Per the germline V gene, CDR1 is SGHDT and CDR2 is YYEEEE. V lost 4 bases and J 0 bases, leaving 8 bases between the germline ends. The CDR3 contains 14 residues. DNA of the CDR3: TGTGCCAGCAGCCCTAGTGGAGCCAAAAACATTCAGTACTTC. Its protein product is CASSPSGAKNIQYF.

This chain links TRBV27 with TRBJ2-1; 8 bases fit TRBD1. Trimming at V came to 3 bases and at J to 12 bases, leaving 4 bases not matched to a gene. The CDR3 consists of 12 residues. CDR1 is MNHEY, CDR2 SMNVEV, per germline (reference sequence). The CDR3 region is CASSLDRVSQFF. The CDR3 DNA reads as TGTGCCAGCAGTTTGGACAGGGTTTCGCAGTTCTTC.

The CDR3, as DNA: TGTGCCAGCAGTCGGGACATCCATGAGCAGTTCTTC. Its protein is CASSRDIHEQFF. This rearrangement joins TRBV25-1 to TRBJ2-1; D may be TRBD1 (6 bases). This CDR3 comprises 12 residues. V gave up 5 bases and J gave up 8 bases, with 10 bases separating them. Germline V gene lookup returns CDR1 MGHDK and CDR2 SYGVNS.